The rows below give T cell receptor beta chains drawn from one sample of a study of blood T cell repertoires in COVID-19. Sequenced by immunoSEQ multiplex PCR; TCRdb stores in-frame clones only, minus some. Of roughly 160,000 clones listed, about four fifths are singletons. Sequences were obtained from peripheral blood. Source of these receptors: a woman aged 55 to 70 with COVID-19, enrolled during active disease. Both conserved end residues are part of each CDR3. A D gene is named only where the DNA matches it firmly. The size entry is marked missing in some rows and otherwise reads once, few, many or a size class.

few	TRBV19	15	TRBD2	TRBJ2-1	CASSPSGSSYNEQFF	TGTGCCAGTAGCCCTAGCGGGAGCTCCTACAATGAGCAGTTCTTC
NA	TRBV15	12	NA	TRBJ2-7	CATSEFEYEQYF	TGTGCCACTTCGGAGTTTGAGTACGAGCAGTACTTC
NA	TRBV6-5	15	TRBD1	TRBJ2-1	CASRARDRNYNEQFF	TGTGCCAGCAGGGCCCGGGACAGGAATTACAATGAGCAGTTCTTC
NA	TRBV5-1	14	NA	TRBJ1-2	CASSWEGRNYGYTF	TGCGCCAGCAGCTGGGAGGGGAGGAACTATGGCTACACCTTC
NA	TRBV7-9	13	NA	TRBJ2-1	CASSRSGGNEQFF	TGTGCCAGCAGCCGTAGCGGCGGGAATGAGCAGTTCTTC
NA	TRBV18	14	NA	TRBJ2-3	CASSPEGAGNTQYF	TGTGCCAGCTCACCCGAAGGGGCTGGGAATACGCAGTATTTT
NA	TRBV3-1/TRBV3-2	17	NA	TRBJ1-3	CASSQPSEASSGNTIYF	TGTGCCAGCAGCCAACCGAGTGAGGCTAGCTCTGGAAACACCATATATTTT
NA	TRBV18	15	NA	TRBJ2-5	CASSPYSRAQETQYF	TGTGCCAGCTCACCATACAGCAGGGCCCAAGAGACCCAGTACTTC
NA	TRBV5-1	15	TRBD1	TRBJ2-2	CASSSGQGRTGELFF	TGCGCCAGCAGCTCCGGACAGGGGCGAACCGGGGAGCTGTTTTTT
NA	TRBV18	18	TRBD1	TRBJ2-3	CASSVRTGSRGTTDTQYF	TGTGCCAGCTCAGTGAGGACAGGAAGCAGAGGGACCACAGATACGCAGTATTTT
once	TRBV3-1/TRBV3-2	15	NA	TRBJ1-2	CASSLEGSLSYGYTF	TGTGCCAGCAGCCTGGAGGGATCGCTAAGCTATGGCTACACCTTC
NA	TRBV30	14	NA	TRBJ2-7	CAWSLGGNLHEQYF	TGTGCCTGGAGTCTGGGCGGGAACCTCCACGAGCAGTACTTC
NA	TRBV6-5	13	NA	TRBJ1-2	CASRQSQGIGYTF	TGTGCCAGCAGACAATCTCAGGGGATTGGCTACACCTTC
NA	TRBV28	14	NA	TRBJ1-3	CATSNLFSGNTIYF	TGTGCCACCAGTAACCTATTCTCTGGAAACACCATATATTTT
NA	TRBV28	18	TRBD1	TRBJ1-6	CASSLRTGADSYNSPLHF	TGTGCCAGCAGTTTAAGGACAGGGGCCGACTCCTATAATTCACCCCTCCACTTT
few	TRBV28	12	NA	TRBJ1-5	CATWQLNQPQHF	TGTGCCACCTGGCAGTTAAACCAGCCCCAGCATTTT
NA	TRBV30	15	NA	TRBJ1-5	CAWTSGEGFNQPQHF	TGTGCCTGGACTTCAGGCGAGGGCTTCAATCAGCCCCAGCATTTT
NA	TRBV30	15	TRBD1	TRBJ1-4	CAWSVRGRGVEKLFF	TGTGCCTGGAGTGTACGGGGCAGGGGGGTTGAAAAACTGTTTTTT
NA	TRBV6-1	15	NA	TRBJ2-2	CASSEGGGHTGELFF	TGTGCCAGCAGTGAAGGTGGCGGGCACACCGGGGAGCTGTTTTTT
NA	TRBV9	16	TRBD1	TRBJ2-2	CASSVSSGGVAGELFF	TGTGCCAGCAGCGTGAGTTCAGGGGGCGTAGCCGGGGAGCTGTTTTTT
once	TRBV29-1	12	NA	TRBJ1-1	CSVPSTRTEAFF	TGCAGCGTACCATCTACCAGGACAGAAGCTTTCTTT
few	TRBV5-8	16	TRBD2	TRBJ2-1	CASSSSGASSYNEQFF	TGTGCCAGCAGCTCCAGCGGGGCGAGCTCCTACAATGAGCAGTTCTTC
NA	TRBV3-1/TRBV3-2	16	NA	TRBJ1-3	CASSQPPLFSGNTIYF	TGTGCCAGCAGCCAACCCCCTCTTTTTTCTGGAAACACCATATATTTT
NA	TRBV11-3	15	TRBD2	TRBJ2-5	CASSPGLADYGTQYF	TGTGCCAGCAGCCCGGGACTAGCGGATTATGGGACCCAGTACTTC
NA	TRBV19	15	NA	TRBJ1-5	CARMRTVYSNQPQHF	TGTGCCAGGATGAGGACAGTCTATAGCAATCAGCCCCAGCATTTT
few	TRBV11-1	14	TRBD1	TRBJ2-7	CASSLPGQGNEQYF	TGTGCCAGCAGCCTTCCGGGACAGGGTAACGAGCAGTACTTC
NA	TRBV7-8	15	TRBD1	TRBJ1-2	CASSARTGGGYGYTF	TGTGCCAGCAGCGCCCGGACAGGGGGCGGCTATGGCTACACCTTC
few	TRBV11-3	14	TRBD1	TRBJ1-2	CASSLNRQGVGYTF	TGTGCCAGCAGCTTAAATCGACAGGGGGTTGGCTACACCTTC
NA	TRBV4-2	15	TRBD1	TRBJ1-2	CASSQVGGAGGDYTF	TGTGCCAGCAGCCAAGTCGGTGGGGCAGGGGGTGACTACACCTTC
NA	TRBV29-1	11	NA	TRBJ1-1	CSVETGQRTFF	TGCAGCGTTGAAACAGGGCAACGAACTTTCTTT
NA	TRBV4-3	14	NA	TRBJ1-1	CASSQDNWRTEAFF	TGCGCCAGCAGCCAAGATAATTGGAGAACTGAAGCTTTCTTT
NA	TRBV7-2	16	TRBD2	TRBJ2-3	CASSPNLAGGTDTQYF	TGTGCCAGCAGCCCCAATCTAGCGGGAGGGACAGATACGCAGTATTTT
NA	TRBV5-7	16	NA	TRBJ1-5	CASSGGTGYWNQPQHF	TGTGCCAGCAGCGGGGGCACAGGGTATTGGAATCAGCCCCAGCATTTT
NA	TRBV28	15	TRBD1	TRBJ1-1	CASSLPTGVETEAFF	TGTGCCAGCAGTTTACCTACAGGGGTAGAAACTGAAGCTTTCTTT
NA	TRBV4-3	15	NA	TRBJ2-2	CASSRSTGLTGELFF	TGCGCCAGCAGCCGATCAACAGGGCTCACCGGGGAGCTGTTTTTT
NA	TRBV19	15	TRBD2	TRBJ2-2	CASSIGTSDTGELFF	TGTGCCAGTAGTATTGGGACTAGCGACACCGGGGAGCTGTTTTTT
NA	TRBV4-1	17	TRBD1	TRBJ2-2	CASSQVDRAEYTGELFF	TGCGCCAGCAGCCAAGTGGACAGGGCGGAGTACACCGGGGAGCTGTTTTTT
few	TRBV6-2/TRBV6-3	14	NA	TRBJ2-3	CASSYVDYSGTQYF	TGTGCCAGCAGTTATGTCGATTATAGCGGTACGCAGTATTTT
NA	TRBV6-2/TRBV6-3	19	TRBD2	TRBJ2-1	CASSYSRQGVSGGYNEQFF	TGTGCCAGCAGTTACTCTAGACAGGGTGTCAGCGGGGGGTACAATGAGCAGTTCTTC
NA	TRBV27	14	NA	TRBJ2-1	CASSLSSGWHEQFF	TGTGCCAGCAGTTTATCGTCAGGGTGGCATGAGCAGTTCTTC
few	TRBV5-1	12	NA	TRBJ2-2	CASSPETGELFF	TGCGCCAGCAGCCCCGAGACCGGGGAGCTGTTTTTT
NA	TRBV5-1	13	NA	TRBJ2-1	CASSLSDNNEQFF	TGCGCCAGCAGCCTCTCGGACAACAATGAGCAGTTCTTC
NA	TRBV12-3/TRBV12-4	13	TRBD1	TRBJ1-5	CASSPAGTGAQHF	TGTGCCAGCAGTCCGGCCGGGACAGGGGCCCAGCATTTT